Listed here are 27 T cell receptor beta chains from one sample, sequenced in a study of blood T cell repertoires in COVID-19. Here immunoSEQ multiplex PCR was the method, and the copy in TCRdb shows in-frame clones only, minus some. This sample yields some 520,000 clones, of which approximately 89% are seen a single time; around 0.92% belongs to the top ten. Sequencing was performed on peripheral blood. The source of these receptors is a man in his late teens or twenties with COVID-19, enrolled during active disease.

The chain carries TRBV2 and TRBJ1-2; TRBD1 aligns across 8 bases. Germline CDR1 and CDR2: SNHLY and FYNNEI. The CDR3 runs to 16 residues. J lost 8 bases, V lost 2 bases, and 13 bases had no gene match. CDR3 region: CASSELPGQGGKGYTF. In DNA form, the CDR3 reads TGTGCCAGCAGTGAACTCCCCGGACAGGGTGGGAAAGGCTACACCTTC.

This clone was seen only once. This CDR3 is CAWSVHSGRAAEQFF. The CDR3 region has the DNA TGTGCCTGGAGTGTACACAGCGGGAGGGCGGCTGAGCAGTTCTTC. The chain employs TRBV30 and TRBJ2-1, with TRBD2 matching over 10 bases. CDR3 length: 15 amino acids. The V segment lost 0 bases and the J segment 9 bases; nucleotides outside the gene matches: 8. Germline lookup yields CDR1 GTSNPN and CDR2 SVGIG (reference sequence).

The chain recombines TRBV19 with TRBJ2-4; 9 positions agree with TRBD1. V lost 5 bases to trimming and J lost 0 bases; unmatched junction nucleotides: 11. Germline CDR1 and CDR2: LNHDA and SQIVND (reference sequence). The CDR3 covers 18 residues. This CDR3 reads CASSPGTGSLGAKNIQYF. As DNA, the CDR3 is TGTGCCAGTAGTCCAGGGACAGGGTCGCTCGGAGCCAAAAACATTCAGTACTTC.

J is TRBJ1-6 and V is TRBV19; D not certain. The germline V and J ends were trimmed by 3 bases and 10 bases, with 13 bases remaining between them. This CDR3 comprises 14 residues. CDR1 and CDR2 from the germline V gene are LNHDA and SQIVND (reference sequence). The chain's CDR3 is CASSIIGVSSPLHF. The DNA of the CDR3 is TGTGCCAGTAGTATCATAGGAGTAAGCTCACCCCTCCACTTT. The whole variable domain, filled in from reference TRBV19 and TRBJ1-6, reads DGGITQSPKYLFRKEGQNVTLSCEQNLNHDAMYWYRQDPGQGLRLIYYSQIVNDFQKGDIAEGYSVSREKKESFPLTVTSAQKNPTAFYLCASSIIGVSSPLHFGNGTRLTVT.

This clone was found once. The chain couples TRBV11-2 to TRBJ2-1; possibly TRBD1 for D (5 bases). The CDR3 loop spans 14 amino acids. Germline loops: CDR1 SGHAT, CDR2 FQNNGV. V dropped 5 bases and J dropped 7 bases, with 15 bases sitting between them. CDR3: CASSPRVRENEQFF. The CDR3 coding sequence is TGTGCCAGCAGCCCTCGGGTCAGGGAAAATGAGCAGTTCTTC.

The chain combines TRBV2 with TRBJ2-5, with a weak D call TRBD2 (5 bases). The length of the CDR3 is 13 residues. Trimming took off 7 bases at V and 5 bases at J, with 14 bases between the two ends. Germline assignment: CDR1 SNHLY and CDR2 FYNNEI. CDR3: CASKKATGETQYF. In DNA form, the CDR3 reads TGTGCCAGCAAAAAGGCAACGGGGGAGACCCAGTACTTC.

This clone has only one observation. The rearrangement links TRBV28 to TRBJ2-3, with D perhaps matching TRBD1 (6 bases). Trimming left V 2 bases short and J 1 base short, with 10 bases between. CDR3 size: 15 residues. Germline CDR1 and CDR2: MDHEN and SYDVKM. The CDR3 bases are TGTGCCAGCAGTTTACTGGGGGCTCGCACAGATACGCAGTATTTT. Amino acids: CASSLLGARTDTQYF.

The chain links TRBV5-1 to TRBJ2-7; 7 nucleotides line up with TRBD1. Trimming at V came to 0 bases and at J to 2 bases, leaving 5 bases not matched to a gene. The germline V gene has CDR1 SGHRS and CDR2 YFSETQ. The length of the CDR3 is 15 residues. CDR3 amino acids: CASSLEGQAPYEQYF. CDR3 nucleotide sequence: TGCGCCAGCAGCTTGGAAGGACAGGCGCCCTACGAGCAGTACTTC.

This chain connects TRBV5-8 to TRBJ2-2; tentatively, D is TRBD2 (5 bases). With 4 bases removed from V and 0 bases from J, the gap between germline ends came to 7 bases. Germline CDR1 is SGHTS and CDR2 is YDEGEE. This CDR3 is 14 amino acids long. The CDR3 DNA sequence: TGTGCCAGCAGCGTCGGGACGAACACCGGGGAGCTGTTTTTT. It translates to CASSVGTNTGELFF.

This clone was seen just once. CDR3 amino acids: CASSYKTGGRITNEKLFF. CDR3 coding DNA: TGCGCCAGCAGCTACAAAACAGGGGGCAGGATAACTAATGAAAAACTGTTTTTT. V and J are TRBV5-1 and TRBJ1-4; 9 positions match TRBD1. V trimming: 3 bases; J trimming: 1 base; junction bases outside the gene matches: 10. The CDR3 loop spans 18 amino acids. Per germline, CDR1 SGHRS and CDR2 YFSETQ. Based on the CDR3 plus reference TRBV5-1 and TRBJ1-4, the full variable domain is KAGVTQTPRYLIKTRGQQVTLSCSPISGHRSVSWYQQTPGQGLQFLFEYFSETQRNKGNFPGRFSGRQFSNSRSEMNVSTLELGDSALYLCASSYKTGGRITNEKLFFGSGTQLSVL.

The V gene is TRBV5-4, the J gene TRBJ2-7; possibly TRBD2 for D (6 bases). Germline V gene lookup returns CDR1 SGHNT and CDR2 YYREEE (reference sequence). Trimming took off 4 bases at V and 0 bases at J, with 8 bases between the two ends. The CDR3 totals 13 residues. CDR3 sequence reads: CASSVDYSYEQYF. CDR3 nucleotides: TGTGCCAGCAGCGTGGACTACTCCTACGAGCAGTACTTC.

The CDR3: CASSVGGTYYEQYF. CDR3 sequence (DNA): TGTGCCAGCAGCGTAGGTGGGACTTACTACGAGCAGTACTTC. The rearrangement links TRBV9 to TRBJ2-7; weak D call: TRBD2 (6 bases). The V end was cut by 0 bases, the J end by 3 bases, with 10 bases between. CDR1 SGDLS and CDR2 YYNGEE come from the germline V gene. This CDR3 has 14 residues.

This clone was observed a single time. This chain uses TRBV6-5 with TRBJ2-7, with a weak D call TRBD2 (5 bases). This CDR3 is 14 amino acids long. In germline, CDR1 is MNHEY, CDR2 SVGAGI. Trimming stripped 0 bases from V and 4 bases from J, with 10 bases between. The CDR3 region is CASSYSASRYEQYF. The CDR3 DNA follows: TGTGCCAGCAGTTACTCGGCTAGCAGGTACGAGCAGTACTTC.

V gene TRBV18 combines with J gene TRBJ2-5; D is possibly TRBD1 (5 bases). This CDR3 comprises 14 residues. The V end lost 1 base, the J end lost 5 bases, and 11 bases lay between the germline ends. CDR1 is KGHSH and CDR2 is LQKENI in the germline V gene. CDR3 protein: CASSPLPGWETQYF. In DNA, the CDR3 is TGTGCCAGCTCACCACTCCCAGGGTGGGAGACCCAGTACTTC.

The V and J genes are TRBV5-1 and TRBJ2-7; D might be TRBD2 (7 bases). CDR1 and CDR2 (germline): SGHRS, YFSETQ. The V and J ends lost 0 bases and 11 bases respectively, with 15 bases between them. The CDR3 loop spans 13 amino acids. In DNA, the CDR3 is TGCGCCAGCAGCTTGGATTCACCGGGGGGCGAGTACTTC. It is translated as CASSLDSPGGEYF.

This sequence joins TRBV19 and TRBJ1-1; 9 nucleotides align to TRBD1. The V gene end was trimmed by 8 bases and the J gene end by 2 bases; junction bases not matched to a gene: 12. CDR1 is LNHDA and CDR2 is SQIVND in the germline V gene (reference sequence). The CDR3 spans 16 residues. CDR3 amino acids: CASRSRDRASNTEAFF. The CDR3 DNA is TGTGCCAGTCGATCCCGGGACAGGGCCTCCAACACTGAAGCTTTCTTT.

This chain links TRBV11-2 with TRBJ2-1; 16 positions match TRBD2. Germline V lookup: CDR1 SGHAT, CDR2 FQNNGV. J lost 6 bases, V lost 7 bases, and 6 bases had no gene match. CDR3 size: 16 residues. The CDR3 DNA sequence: TGTGCCAGCAACCAAGGGACTAGCGGGAGGGTCAATGAGCAGTTCTTC. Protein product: CASNQGTSGRVNEQFF.

This CDR3 is CASSLTGLALNNEQFF. CDR3 bases: TGTGCCAGCAGCCTCACCGGACTAGCTCTAAACAATGAGCAGTTCTTC. The chain recombines TRBV5-4 with TRBJ2-1, with 8 bases that match TRBD2. Looked up from germline, CDR1 is SGHNT and CDR2 is YYREEE (reference sequence). V gave up 4 bases and J gave up 5 bases; unmatched junction bases: 11. CDR3 length equals 16 residues. Combining the CDR3 with reference TRBV5-4 and TRBJ2-1 gives the whole variable domain ETGVTQSPTHLIKTRGQQVTLRCSSQSGHNTVSWYQQALGQGPQFIFQYYREEENGRGNFPPRFSGLQFPNYSSELNVNALELDDSALYLCASSLTGLALNNEQFFGPGTRLTVL.

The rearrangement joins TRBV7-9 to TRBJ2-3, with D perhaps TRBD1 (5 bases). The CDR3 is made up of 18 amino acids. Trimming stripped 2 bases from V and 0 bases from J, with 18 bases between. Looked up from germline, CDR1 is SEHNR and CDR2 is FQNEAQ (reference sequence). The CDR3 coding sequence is TGTGCCAGCAGCTTACCATACTTGGGGCTCAGAAGCACAGATACGCAGTATTTT. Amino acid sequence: CASSLPYLGLRSTDTQYF.

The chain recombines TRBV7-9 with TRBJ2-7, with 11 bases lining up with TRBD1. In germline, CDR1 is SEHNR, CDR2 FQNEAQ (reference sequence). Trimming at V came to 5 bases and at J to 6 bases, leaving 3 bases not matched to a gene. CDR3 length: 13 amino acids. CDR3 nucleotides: TGTGCCAGCAGCCACGGGACAGGGGGCGAGCAGTACTTC. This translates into CASSHGTGGEQYF.

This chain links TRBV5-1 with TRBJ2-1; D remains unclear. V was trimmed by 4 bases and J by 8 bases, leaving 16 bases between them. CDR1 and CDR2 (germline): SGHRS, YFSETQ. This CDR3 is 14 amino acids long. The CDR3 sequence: CASSPGGPWDEQFF. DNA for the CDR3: TGCGCCAGCAGCCCTGGTGGGCCCTGGGATGAGCAGTTCTTC.

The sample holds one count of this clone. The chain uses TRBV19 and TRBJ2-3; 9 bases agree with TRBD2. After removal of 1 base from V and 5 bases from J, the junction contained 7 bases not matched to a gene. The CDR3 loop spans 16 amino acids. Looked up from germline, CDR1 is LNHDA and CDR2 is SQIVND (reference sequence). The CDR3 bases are TGTGCCAGTAGTATAGCTGGCGGGAGGGCCAGAGATACGCAGTATTTT. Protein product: CASSIAGGRARDTQYF. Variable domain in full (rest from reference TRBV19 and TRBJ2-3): DGGITQSPKYLFRKEGQNVTLSCEQNLNHDAMYWYRQDPGQGLRLIYYSQIVNDFQKGDIAEGYSVSREKKESFPLTVTSAQKNPTAFYLCASSIAGGRARDTQYFGPGTRLTVL.

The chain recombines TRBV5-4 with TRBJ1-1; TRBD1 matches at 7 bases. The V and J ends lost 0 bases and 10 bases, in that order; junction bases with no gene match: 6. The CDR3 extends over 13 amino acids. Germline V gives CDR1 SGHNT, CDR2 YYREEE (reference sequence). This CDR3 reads CASSLVQGRGAFF. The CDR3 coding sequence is TGTGCCAGCAGCTTGGTACAGGGGCGGGGAGCTTTCTTT.

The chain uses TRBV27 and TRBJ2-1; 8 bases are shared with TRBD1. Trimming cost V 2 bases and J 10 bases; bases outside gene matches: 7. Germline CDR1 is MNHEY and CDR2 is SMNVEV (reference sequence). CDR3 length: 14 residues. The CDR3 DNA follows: TGTGCCAGCAGTTTAAATCGAGGGACAGGAGAGCAGTTCTTC. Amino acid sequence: CASSLNRGTGEQFF.

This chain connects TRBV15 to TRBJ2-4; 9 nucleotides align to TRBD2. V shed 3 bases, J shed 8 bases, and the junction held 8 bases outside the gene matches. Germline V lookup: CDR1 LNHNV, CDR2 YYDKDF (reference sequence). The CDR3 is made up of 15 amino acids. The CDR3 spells CATSSSGRGGDIQYF. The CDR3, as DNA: TGTGCCACCAGCAGTAGCGGGAGAGGGGGTGACATTCAGTACTTC.

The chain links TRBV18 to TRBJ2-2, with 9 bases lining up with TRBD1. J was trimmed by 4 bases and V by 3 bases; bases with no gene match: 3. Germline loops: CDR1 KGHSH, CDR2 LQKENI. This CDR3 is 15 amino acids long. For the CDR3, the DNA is TGTGCCAGCTCACCTTGGACAGGGGTCACCGGGGAGCTGTTTTTT. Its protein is CASSPWTGVTGELFF.

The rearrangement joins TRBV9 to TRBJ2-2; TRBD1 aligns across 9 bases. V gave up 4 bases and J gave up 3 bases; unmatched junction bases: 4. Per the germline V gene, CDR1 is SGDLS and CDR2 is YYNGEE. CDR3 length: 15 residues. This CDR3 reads CASSPRQGDTGELFF. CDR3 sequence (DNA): TGTGCCAGCAGCCCTCGACAGGGGGACACCGGGGAGCTGTTTTTT.